This T cell receptor (beta chain) was sequenced during a study of radiotherapy plus CTLA-4 blockade in lung cancer. Study-wide context: Of all patients, around 20% responded objectively and 25% to 35% showed disease control. Study results and caveats: Clones of tumor-derived TCRs expanded in blood after radiotherapy plus ipilimumab. With interferon-beta, early dynamics of blood T cell clones were reported to best predict response.

Produced via immunoSEQ multiplex PCR; TCRdb's table is partial and in-frame only. The sample shows 70,000 to 100,000 clones, about 86% of them seen only once. Comments on this clone: As yet, its antigen is unknown.

CDR3 length: 14 amino acids. Trimming removed 5 bases from V and 5 bases from J, with 14 bases in between. Germline values: CDR1 SGDLS, CDR2 YYNGEE. This sequence was found in a human donor with non-small cell lung cancer who had a partial response to radiotherapy plus ipilimumab. The V call is TRBV9, the J call TRBJ2-1, with D possibly being TRBD2 (6 bases). The sample consisted of peripheral blood, taken from a patient treated with radiotherapy plus ipilimumab. CDR3 bases: TGTGCCAGCAGTCTGGGGGACTGGAACAATGAGCAGTTCTTC. Translated, it gives CASSLGDWNNEQFF. Together with reference TRBV9 and TRBJ2-1, the CDR3 gives the full variable domain: DSGVTQTPKHLITATGQRVTLRCSPRSGDLSVYWYQQSLDQGLQFLIQYYNGEERAKGNILERFSAQQFPDLHSELNLSSLELGDSALYFCASSLGDWNNEQFFGPGTRLTVL.